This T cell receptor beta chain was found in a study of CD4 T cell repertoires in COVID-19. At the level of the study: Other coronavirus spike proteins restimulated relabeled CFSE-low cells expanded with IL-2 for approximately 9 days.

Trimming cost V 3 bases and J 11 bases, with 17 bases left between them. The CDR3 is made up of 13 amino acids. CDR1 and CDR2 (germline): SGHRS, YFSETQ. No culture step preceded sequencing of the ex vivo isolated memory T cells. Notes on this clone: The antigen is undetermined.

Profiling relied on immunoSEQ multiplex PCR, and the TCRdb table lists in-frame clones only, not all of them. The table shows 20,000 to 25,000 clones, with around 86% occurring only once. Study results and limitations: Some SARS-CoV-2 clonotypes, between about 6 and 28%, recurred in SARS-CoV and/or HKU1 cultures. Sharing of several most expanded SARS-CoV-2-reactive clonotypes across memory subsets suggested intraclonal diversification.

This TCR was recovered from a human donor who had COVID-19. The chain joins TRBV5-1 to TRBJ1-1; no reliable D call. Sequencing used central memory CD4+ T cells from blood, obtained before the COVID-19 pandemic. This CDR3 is CASSWGEGSSAFF. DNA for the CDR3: TGCGCCAGCAGCTGGGGTGAAGGGAGCTCGGCTTTCTTT.